The 24 T cell receptor beta chains below were found in one sample sequenced in a study of shared clonotypes between healthy human individuals. Assay: immunoSEQ multiplex PCR; the TCRdb copy retains only in-frame clones and omits some. The sample has over 1.5 million clones, 98% seen once. Sequencing was done on a sample of naive CD4+ T cells sorted from blood. The sample's subset: CD45RA+ positively selected. Source of these receptors: a man aged 25 to 45 in good health.

This clone was detected once. The chain links TRBV6-1 to TRBJ2-1; D possibly corresponds to TRBD1 (6 bases). V lost 2 bases, J lost 8 bases, and 10 bases lay in between. The CDR3 runs 13 residues. CDR1 is MNHNS and CDR2 is SASEGT in the germline V gene. CDR3: CASSEQGYYEQFF. The CDR3 bases are TGTGCCAGCAGTGAACAGGGGTACTATGAGCAGTTCTTC.

The chain carries TRBV7-9 and TRBJ2-5, with D possibly matching TRBD1 (6 bases). V lost 4 bases, J lost 5 bases, and 20 bases lay in between. CDR3 length: 16 residues. From germline, CDR1 is SEHNR and CDR2 FQNEAQ (reference sequence). The CDR3 reads CASSSGGTIRPETQYF. The CDR3 coding sequence is TGTGCCAGCAGCTCAGGTGGGACAATCAGGCCGGAGACCCAGTACTTC. Full variable domain (rest looked up from reference TRBV7-9 and TRBJ2-5): DTGVSQNPRHKITKRGQNVTFRCDPISEHNRLYWYRQTLGQGPEFLTYFQNEAQLEKSRLLSDRFSAERPKGSFSTLEIQRTEQGDSAMYLCASSSGGTIRPETQYFGPGTRLLVL.

The chain links TRBV6-5 to TRBJ2-3; the match to TRBD2 covers 12 bases. Per germline, CDR1 MNHEY and CDR2 SVGAGI. V shed 2 bases and J 6 bases; nucleotides not matched to a gene: 6. The CDR3 contains 16 residues. CDR3 nucleotide sequence: TGTGCCAGCAGTTACGGGCTAGCGGGAGGGCCGGATACGCAGTATTTT. This translates into CASSYGLAGGPDTQYF.

The V call is TRBV5-1, the J call TRBJ2-5, with D possibly being TRBD1 or TRBD2 (5 bases each). This CDR3 is built from 14 residues. Trimming took off 4 bases at V and 5 bases at J, with 15 bases between the two ends. Germline V gene data show CDR1 as SGHRS and CDR2 as YFSETQ. The CDR3 DNA sequence: TGCGCCAGCAGCCAGGCAGGATGGGGGGAGACCCAGTACTTC. This sequence encodes CASSQAGWGETQYF.

The chain combines TRBV5-4 with TRBJ2-2; D is possibly TRBD2 (5 bases). CDR1 SGHNT and CDR2 YYREEE come from the germline V gene (reference sequence). V was clipped by 1 base and J by 0 bases, with 7 bases between them. This CDR3 spans 15 amino acids. CDR3 region: CASSLSGTNTGELFF. The CDR3 DNA reads as TGTGCCAGCAGCTTGAGCGGAACGAACACCGGGGAGCTGTTTTTT.

CDR3 in amino acids: CATSPAGGTDTQYF. The CDR3, as DNA: TGTGCCACGAGCCCGGCGGGAGGGACAGATACGCAGTATTTT. This chain uses TRBV28 with TRBJ2-3; 9 nucleotides match TRBD2. V gave up 10 bases and J gave up 3 bases; unmatched junction bases: 8. The germline CDR1 and CDR2 sequences are MDHEN and SYDVKM. The CDR3 has 14 amino acids.

This chain connects TRBV5-4 to TRBJ2-5; D is unresolved. The germline gives CDR1 SGHNT, CDR2 YYREEE (reference sequence). This CDR3 comprises 15 residues. V was shortened by 0 bases and J by 0 bases, with 9 bases between the two germline ends. The chain's CDR3 is CASSLAFPNQETQYF. The CDR3 DNA reads as TGTGCCAGCAGCTTGGCCTTCCCGAACCAAGAGACCCAGTACTTC.

V gene TRBV14 combines with J gene TRBJ2-2; D ambiguous. The ends were cut back, 0 bases at V and 3 bases at J, with 8 bases in the middle. This CDR3 spans 15 amino acids. Germline CDR1 reads SGHDN; CDR2 reads FVKESK. CDR3 sequence (DNA): TGTGCCAGCAGCCAAGAGGTCCTTTACACCGGGGAGCTGTTTTTT. It codes for CASSQEVLYTGELFF.

The chain couples TRBV18 to TRBJ2-2; D possibly corresponds to TRBD1 (6 bases). This CDR3 region has 17 residues. The V end lost 1 base, the J end lost 7 bases, and 19 bases lay between the germline ends. The V gene's germline CDR1 is KGHSH and CDR2 LQKENI. The CDR3: CASSPLSGQFSGGELFF. The CDR3 DNA follows: TGTGCCAGCTCACCACTTAGTGGACAGTTTTCGGGCGGGGAGCTGTTTTTT.

The rearrangement uses TRBV11-3 and TRBJ2-6; D remains ambiguous. The V end lost 4 bases, the J end lost 2 bases, and 0 bases lay between the germline ends. Germline-derived CDR1 and CDR2 are SGHNT and YENEEA. The CDR3 length is 12 residues. The CDR3 here is CASSSGANVLTF. The CDR3 region has the DNA TGTGCCAGCAGCTCTGGGGCCAACGTCCTGACTTTC. Drawing the rest from reference TRBV11-3 and TRBJ2-6, the complete variable domain is EAGVVQSPRYKIIEKKQPVAFWCNPISGHNTLYWYLQNLGQGPELLIRYENEEAVDDSQLPKDRFSAERLKGVDSTLKIQPAELGDSAVYLCASSSGANVLTFGAGSRLTVL.

On this clone: This CDR3 is also generated by other DNA sequences in the sample. The chain carries TRBV5-1 and TRBJ2-7; 8 bases match TRBD1. The germline gives CDR1 SGHRS, CDR2 YFSETQ. V lost 4 bases and J lost 2; bases outside the gene matches: 5. CDR3 length equals 14 residues. CDR3 protein: CASSLETGAYEQYF. CDR3 DNA: TGCGCCAGCAGCCTAGAGACAGGGGCCTACGAGCAGTACTTC.

This chain joins TRBV28 and TRBJ1-5; D call uncertain. The length of the CDR3 is 13 residues. The germline V and J ends were trimmed by 3 bases and 7 bases, with 10 bases remaining between them. Germline assignment: CDR1 MDHEN and CDR2 SYDVKM. CDR3 sequence: CASSLSVQQPQHF. CDR3 bases: TGTGCCAGCAGTTTGAGTGTTCAACAGCCCCAGCATTTT.

The chain recombines TRBV15 with TRBJ2-2; D gene unclear. The CDR3 runs 13 residues. Germline CDR1 reads LNHNV; CDR2 reads YYDKDF (reference sequence). V was pared by 1 base and J by 5 bases, with 5 bases between. The CDR3 sequence: CATSRGPTGELFF. The CDR3 DNA follows: TGTGCCACCAGCAGAGGACCAACCGGGGAGCTGTTTTTT. The full variable domain, in which reference TRBV15 and TRBJ2-2 provide the parts outside the CDR3, is DAMVIQNPRYQVTQFGKPVTLSCSQTLNHNVMYWYQQKSSQAPKLLFHYYDKDFNNEADTPDNFQSRRPNTSFCFLDIRSPGLGDTAMYLCATSRGPTGELFFGEGSRLTVL.

The chain combines TRBV7-9 with TRBJ2-3, with a weak D call TRBD2 (5 bases). Germline V lookup: CDR1 SEHNR, CDR2 FQNEAQ (reference sequence). Between the trimmed V and J ends, which lost 3 bases and 0 bases, there was a span of 10 bases. The CDR3 contains 15 residues. The CDR3 coding sequence is TGTGCCAGCAGCTTGAGCGGTGGTAGCACAGATACGCAGTATTTT. This sequence encodes CASSLSGGSTDTQYF.

This chain links TRBV14 with TRBJ2-7, with D possibly TRBD2 on 6 matching bases. This CDR3 is 14 amino acids long. CDR1 is SGHDN and CDR2 is FVKESK in the germline V gene. Trimming removed 1 base at V and 7 bases at J, with 14 bases between. The CDR3 protein is CASSQGGGQKEQYF. CDR3 in DNA: TGTGCCAGCAGCCAAGGGGGAGGACAAAAAGAGCAGTACTTC. The whole variable domain, filled in from reference TRBV14 and TRBJ2-7, reads EAGVTQFPSHSVIEKGQTVTLRCDPISGHDNLYWYRRVMGKEIKFLLHFVKESKQDESGMPNNRFLAERTGGTYSTLKVQPAELEDSGVYFCASSQGGGQKEQYFGPGTRLTVT.

The chain couples TRBV27 to TRBJ2-7; a possible D gene is TRBD2 (5 bases). The germline gives CDR1 MNHEY, CDR2 SMNVEV (reference sequence). Trimming cost V 10 bases and J 1 base, with 17 bases left between them. The CDR3 sequence is 14 residues long. The CDR3, as DNA: TGTGCCACCTCTCCTATGGGAGTATCCTACGAGCAGTACTTC. Protein: CATSPMGVSYEQYF.

The CDR3: CASSEPVSSYEQYF. Written as DNA, the CDR3 is TGTGCCAGCAGTGAGCCCGTGAGCTCCTACGAGCAGTACTTC. This chain joins TRBV2 and TRBJ2-7; D is unclear. CDR3 length equals 14 residues. Per germline, CDR1 SNHLY and CDR2 FYNNEI. V lost 3 bases to trimming and J lost 0 bases, with 9 bases between them.

This chain uses TRBV19 with TRBJ2-3, with D hard to call. Trimming shortened V by 5 bases and J by 2 bases, and 8 bases separated the two germline ends. The CDR3 consists of 13 residues. Germline V gene data show CDR1 as LNHDA and CDR2 as SQIVND (reference sequence). CDR3 sequence reads: CASSLSYTDTQYF. The CDR3 DNA reads TGTGCCAGTAGTCTATCCTACACAGATACGCAGTATTTT.

The chain is built from TRBV5-1 and TRBJ2-5, with a possible D match to TRBD1 (6 bases). Germline CDR1 is SGHRS and CDR2 is YFSETQ. This CDR3 contains 14 residues. V was clipped by 4 bases and J by 2 bases, with 12 bases between them. The chain's CDR3 is CASSKQGRQETQYF. DNA of the CDR3: TGCGCCAGCAGCAAACAGGGAAGGCAAGAGACCCAGTACTTC.

The rearrangement joins TRBV10-3 to TRBJ1-1, with a weak D call TRBD1 (6 bases). The V gene's germline CDR1 is ENHRY and CDR2 SYGVKD. The V and J ends lost 0 bases and 1 base respectively, with 15 bases between them. CDR3 length: 17 residues. In DNA form, the CDR3 reads TGTGCCATCAGTGAGTCTGGGGGCCCGGGGGGGAACACTGAAGCTTTCTTT. Its translation: CAISESGGPGGNTEAFF.

The chain employs TRBV11-2 and TRBJ1-1; D unresolved. V lost 4 bases to trimming and J lost 7 bases, with 16 bases between them. The CDR3 runs 14 residues. From germline, CDR1 is SGHAT and CDR2 FQNNGV. CDR3 sequence reads: CASSSISRWGEAFF. In nucleotides, the CDR3 is TGTGCCAGCAGCTCGATAAGCCGGTGGGGTGAAGCTTTCTTT.

As regards this clone: Other DNA sequences in this sample translate to the same CDR3. This sequence joins TRBV5-1 and TRBJ1-1; no definite D call. The CDR3 has 14 amino acids. The germline CDR1 and CDR2 sequences are SGHRS and YFSETQ. Trimming took 0 bases from V and 1 from J, leaving 7 bases between them. This CDR3 is CASSLVTANTEAFF. CDR3 DNA: TGCGCCAGCAGCTTGGTTACAGCGAACACTGAAGCTTTCTTT. The full variable domain, rest sourced from reference TRBV5-1 and TRBJ1-1, is KAGVTQTPRYLIKTRGQQVTLSCSPISGHRSVSWYQQTPGQGLQFLFEYFSETQRNKGNFPGRFSGRQFSNSRSEMNVSTLELGDSALYLCASSLVTANTEAFFGQGTRLTVV.

The rearrangement joins TRBV6-4 to TRBJ1-1, with a weak D call TRBD1 (5 bases). Per germline, CDR1 MRHNA and CDR2 SNTAGT. Deletions cut 1 base from V and 4 bases from J, with 19 bases between. The CDR3 consists of 17 residues. The CDR3 protein is CASSDWRPLGRITEAFF. The CDR3 DNA is TGTGCCAGCAGTGACTGGCGGCCTTTGGGGCGGATCACTGAAGCTTTCTTT.

The chain combines TRBV5-4 with TRBJ1-1; D might be TRBD1 (6 bases). Trimming stripped 1 base from V and 0 bases from J, with 13 bases between. This CDR3 has 16 amino acids. Germline V gene sequence: CDR1 SGHNT, CDR2 YYREEE (reference sequence). The CDR3 region is CASSLSWGAMNTEAFF. Here the CDR3 DNA reads TGTGCCAGCAGCTTGTCTTGGGGGGCCATGAACACTGAAGCTTTCTTT. Full variable domain (rest looked up from reference TRBV5-4 and TRBJ1-1): ETGVTQSPTHLIKTRGQQVTLRCSSQSGHNTVSWYQQALGQGPQFIFQYYREEENGRGNFPPRFSGLQFPNYSSELNVNALELDDSALYLCASSLSWGAMNTEAFFGQGTRLTVV.